This TCR beta chain is from a study of monozygotic twins with cystic fibrosis. Notes on the study in general: Nucleotide-identical clonotype sharing was significantly higher within monozygotic CF twin pairs than between unrelated CF individuals. Median Simpson clonality of 0.0095 suggested naive T cells predominated.

Germline V lookup: CDR1 SGHRS, CDR2 YFSETQ. V was clipped by 0 bases and J by 4 bases, with 11 bases between them. The CDR3 extends over 14 amino acids. Concerning this clone: Its specificity is unknown.

Generated by immunoSEQ multiplex PCR, the TCRdb table keeps only in-frame clones and is missing some. The sample yields 15,000 to 20,000 clones, about 96% seen once. The sequenced material came from blood. This TCR was recovered from a girl aged 2 to 10 with cystic fibrosis. The gene calls are TRBV5-1 and TRBJ2-7, with a weak D call TRBD1 (5 bases). The CDR3 bases are TGCGCCAGCAGCTTGGAAAACCAGGGATACGAGCAGTACTTC. It is translated as CASSLENQGYEQYF.